This TCR beta chain was documented in a study of T cell repertoires in cytomegalovirus infection. Across the study: TCR beta signatures that were public indicated CMV infection and matching HLA type. Study-level points and caveats: Of the TCR beta families, the public ones yielded a cumulative frequency that identified carriers of CMV plus the relevant HLA. Clonotype analysis showed dominance of the ex vivo response by HLA-C-restricted CMV-specific TCR beta clonotypes.

Each CDR3 protein gets one entry after TCRdb re-called the reads with MiXCR. The table records some 680,000 distinct CDR3 sequences, 35% of them present only once. On this clonotype itself: The antigen is undetermined.

The source is a human donor in good health (CMV status not recorded). Some clones in this sample may be carry-over from other donors' samples. The sample was PBMCs.

In nucleotides, the CDR3 is TGTGCCAACCGGGGGCTGACAGGGGTGAGAACTGAAGCTTTCTTT. As protein: CANRGLTGVRTEAFF. V gene TRBV6-1 combines with J gene TRBJ1-1, with 8 bases fitting TRBD1. V gave up 10 bases and J gave up 5 bases; unmatched junction bases: 15. The CDR3 is 15 amino acids. Looked up from germline, CDR1 is MNHNS and CDR2 is SASEGT.